Each of the 26 T cell receptor beta chains below was sequenced from the same sample in a study of blood T cell repertoires in COVID-19 (dated by TCRdb to about 2020). Receptor amplification or capture employed the immunoSEQ multiplex PCR assay. TCRdb took over this immuneACCESS table, retaining in-frame rearrangements with V and J assigned. Such tables are incomplete; in checked studies, under half of the missing clones stem from an unresolved V gene, and the remainder is unexplained. In all, the sample holds some 530,000 clones, and 80% to 90% of those were seen once. The ten largest clones represent 6.5% to 9.5% of the sample. Sequencing was performed on PBMCs or T cells enriched from blood (not recorded which). The receptor set was obtained from a woman between 55 and 75 years old who had recovered from COVID-19.

This clone was picked up a small number of times. V usage is TRBV4-2 and J usage is TRBJ2-7; 8 bases are a match to TRBD1. The CDR3 totals 16 residues. Germline V lookup: CDR1 LGHNA, CDR2 YNFKEQ. V shed 0 bases and J 7 bases; nucleotides not matched to a gene: 11. CDR3 loop: CASSQDILDRAREQYF. The DNA of the CDR3 is TGTGCCAGCAGCCAAGATATTTTGGACAGGGCTCGGGAGCAGTACTTC.

The chain carries TRBV9 and TRBJ2-2, with TRBD1 matching 8 bases. Per the germline V gene, CDR1 is SGDLS and CDR2 is YYNGEE. With V trimmed by 0 bases and J by 7 bases, 11 bases remained unmatched. The CDR3 runs to 17 residues. The CDR3 is CASSVVPPDRVGGELFF. The CDR3 nucleotides are TGTGCCAGCAGCGTAGTACCCCCGGACAGGGTTGGCGGGGAGCTGTTTTTT.

The chain carries TRBV18 and TRBJ1-2; no clear D. V gave up 3 bases and J gave up 3 bases, with 8 bases separating them. In germline, CDR1 is KGHSH, CDR2 LQKENI. The CDR3 consists of 13 residues. The DNA for the CDR3 is TGTGCCAGCTCACCTGCGGAGGACTATGGCTACACCTTC. Translated: CASSPAEDYGYTF. Full variable domain (missing parts from reference TRBV18 and TRBJ1-2): NAGVMQNPRHLVRRRGQEARLRCSPMKGHSHVYWYRQLPEEGLKFMVYLQKENIIDESGMPKERFSAEFPKEGPSILRIQQVVRGDSAAYFCASSPAEDYGYTFGSGTRLTVV.

This chain uses TRBV7-9 with TRBJ1-2; 7 bases align to TRBD1. V gave up 1 base and J gave up 0 bases; unmatched junction bases: 5. The CDR3 has 16 amino acids. CDR1 is SEHNR and CDR2 is FQNEAQ in the germline V gene (reference sequence). This chain's CDR3 is CASSLVPTGTNYGYTF. The CDR3 coding sequence is TGTGCCAGCAGCTTAGTCCCGACAGGGACTAACTATGGCTACACCTTC.

J is TRBJ2-7 and V is TRBV2; 9 positions agree with TRBD1. The CDR3 consists of 14 residues. The germline V gene encodes CDR1 SNHLY and CDR2 FYNNEI. Trimming cost V 2 bases and J 3 bases; bases outside gene matches: 2. CDR3 protein: CASSESGQGYEQYV. Here the CDR3 DNA reads TGTGCCAGCAGTGAATCGGGACAGGGCTACGAGCAGTACGTC.

This sequence joins TRBV10-3 and TRBJ1-1; 8 bases line up with TRBD1. The CDR3 is 13 residues long. The germline CDR1 and CDR2 sequences are ENHRY and SYGVKD. J lost 3 bases, V lost 8 bases, and 5 bases had no gene match. The CDR3 coding sequence is TGTGCCATCCAAGGACAGGGCCACACTGAAGCTTTCTTT. Translation: CAIQGQGHTEAFF.

Concerning this clone itself: This sample also contains other DNA sequences that code for the same CDR3. This rearrangement joins TRBV3-1 (or the pseudogene TRBV3-2) to TRBJ2-2, with 8 nucleotides matching TRBD1. The CDR3 is 14 residues long. Germline V gene data show CDR1 as LGHDT and CDR2 as YNNKEL (reference sequence). V shed 1 base and J 5 bases; nucleotides not matched to a gene: 0. The CDR3, as DNA: TGTGCCAGCAGCCAAGGGACAGGGACCGGGGAGCTGTTTTTT. This codes for CASSQGTGTGELFF.

The chain uses TRBV30 and TRBJ2-2, with unresolved D. Trimming shortened V by 0 bases and J by 7 bases, and 9 bases separated the two germline ends. CDR3 length equals 13 residues. The germline V gene encodes CDR1 GTSNPN and CDR2 SVGIG (reference sequence). The CDR3 DNA sequence: TGTGCCTGGAGTGTACCTCTCGGCGGGGAGCTGTTTTTT. Protein sequence: CAWSVPLGGELFF.

The chain recombines TRBV6-5 with TRBJ2-7, with 9 bases aligning to TRBD1. After removal of 6 bases from V and 3 bases from J, the junction contained 6 bases not matched to a gene. This CDR3 has 14 amino acids. Germline loops: CDR1 MNHEY, CDR2 SVGAGI. The CDR3 region has the DNA TGTGCCAGCAGCAGGGGACAGGGATTCTACGAGCAGTACGTC. As protein: CASSRGQGFYEQYV.

V gene TRBV30 combines with J gene TRBJ1-6; possible D gene TRBD1, 6 bases. CDR1 is GTSNPN and CDR2 is SVGIG in the germline V gene (reference sequence). Trimming removed 3 bases from V and 10 bases from J, with 13 bases in between. The CDR3 is 13 amino acids. The CDR3 loop reads CAWRSTGLSPLHF. The CDR3 coding sequence is TGTGCCTGGAGATCAACAGGGCTCTCACCCCTCCACTTT. Complete variable domain (other parts from reference TRBV30 and TRBJ1-6): SQTIHQWPATLVQPVGSPLSLECTVEGTSNPNLYWYRQAAGRGLQLLFYSVGIGQISSEVPQNLSASRPQDRQFILSSKKLLLSDSGFYLCAWRSTGLSPLHFGNGTRLTVT.

The chain is built from TRBV7-2 and TRBJ1-2, with 8 nucleotides matching TRBD1. V lost 3 bases, J lost 5 bases, and 2 bases stayed unmatched. This CDR3 has 13 residues. Per germline, CDR1 SGHTA and CDR2 FQGNSA. The CDR3 region is CASSFGTGYGYTF. The CDR3 bases are TGTGCCAGCAGCTTCGGGACAGGTTATGGCTACACCTTC.

Only one count was recorded for this clone. The chain uses TRBV19 and TRBJ1-1; TRBD1 is a possible D gene (6 bases). V was pared by 5 bases and J by 1 base, with 17 bases between. Germline V CDR1 and CDR2: LNHDA, SQIVND (reference sequence). The CDR3 totals 16 residues. The CDR3 sequence: CASSPRQGLPNTEAFF. CDR3 bases: TGTGCCAGTAGTCCCCGGCAGGGGCTCCCGAACACTGAAGCTTTCTTT.

In nucleotides, the CDR3 is TGCAGCGTTTTCGGGGGACAAGAGACCCAGTACTTC. This translates into CSVFGGQETQYF. V is TRBV29-1 and J is TRBJ2-5; maybe TRBD2 (6 bases). Germline CDR1 is SQVTM and CDR2 is ANQGSEA. The V gene lost 5 bases and the J gene lost 2 bases, with 9 bases spanning the gap. The length of the CDR3 is 12 residues.

This clone came up a few times. The chain is built from TRBV6-2 or TRBV6-3 and TRBJ2-1, with TRBD2 matching 8 bases. Germline CDR1 and CDR2: MNHEY and SVGEGT. The V and J ends lost 2 bases and 8 bases, in that order; junction bases with no gene match: 5. The CDR3 spans 14 residues. The CDR3 spells CASSYGGGPDEQFF. As DNA, the CDR3 is TGTGCCAGCAGTTACGGCGGGGGGCCTGATGAGCAGTTCTTC.

This sequence joins TRBV7-2 and TRBJ2-3; 12 bases are a match to TRBD2. This CDR3 has 16 amino acids. Germline V gene data show CDR1 as SGHTA and CDR2 as FQGNSA. The V segment lost 4 bases and the J segment 1 base; nucleotides outside the gene matches: 3. CDR3 DNA: TGTGCCAGCAGCTACCGGACTAGCGGGGGCACAGATACGCAGTATTTT. It encodes CASSYRTSGGTDTQYF. Together with reference TRBV7-2 and TRBJ2-3, the CDR3 gives the full variable domain: GAGVSQSPSNKVTEKGKDVELRCDPISGHTALYWYRQSLGQGLEFLIYFQGNSAPDKSGLPSDRFSAERTGGSVSTLTIQRTQQEDSAVYLCASSYRTSGGTDTQYFGPGTRLTVL.

The J gene is TRBJ1-2, the V gene TRBV27; D is uncertain. CDR1 and CDR2 (germline): MNHEY, SMNVEV (reference sequence). The CDR3 contains 17 residues. Deletions cut 3 bases from V and 7 bases from J, with 24 bases between. The CDR3 sequence: CASSFLSPLGSTGGYTF. The DNA of the CDR3 is TGTGCCAGCAGTTTCCTCTCTCCCTTAGGCTCTACGGGTGGCTACACCTTC.

The chain is built from TRBV2 and TRBJ1-6, with D perhaps matching TRBD1 (5 bases). V was cut by 5 bases and J by 8 bases, with 16 bases left in between. Germline V gives CDR1 SNHLY, CDR2 FYNNEI. CDR3 length equals 15 residues. In DNA form, the CDR3 reads TGTGCCAGCAGTAGAGGGCGGGGCGCGTATTCACCCCTCCACTTT. Its translation: CASSRGRGAYSPLHF.

J is TRBJ2-5 and V is TRBV5-1; TRBD2 agrees at 11 bases. This CDR3 spans 14 amino acids. Germline V lookup: CDR1 SGHRS, CDR2 YFSETQ. The V segment lost 4 bases and the J segment 5 bases; nucleotides outside the gene matches: 4. Written as DNA, the CDR3 is TGCGCCAGCAGCACGGCTAGCGGGGGGGAGACCCAGTACTTC. Translation: CASSTASGGETQYF.

V and J are TRBV7-7 and TRBJ2-5; 8 nucleotides agree with TRBD2. The CDR3 contains 14 residues. Trimming took 5 bases from V and 5 from J; bases not matched to a gene: 7. Per germline, CDR1 SSHAT and CDR2 FNYEAQ (reference sequence). CDR3 DNA sequence: TGTGCCAGCAGCCCGGGACCGGGGGGGGAGACCCAGTACTTC. It yields the protein CASSPGPGGETQYF.

This CDR3 reads CASSLIGSYEQYV. The CDR3, as DNA: TGTGCCAGCTCCCTAATTGGCTCCTACGAGCAGTACGTC. The chain carries TRBV13 and TRBJ2-7; D is undetermined. The CDR3 consists of 13 residues. Trimming stripped 8 bases from V and 0 bases from J, with 11 bases between. Germline V lookup: CDR1 PRHDT, CDR2 FYEKMQ (reference sequence).

V usage is TRBV18 and J usage is TRBJ1-2, with D possibly matching TRBD1 (6 bases). The germline gives CDR1 KGHSH, CDR2 LQKENI. CDR3 length: 17 amino acids. Between the trimmed V and J ends, which lost 3 bases and 2 bases, there was a span of 19 bases. The CDR3 here is CASSPLLTRDTNYGYTF. The CDR3 nucleotides are TGTGCCAGCTCACCCTTACTTACCCGGGACACAAACTATGGCTACACCTTC.

This clone has a count of ten or more. The sample has other DNA sequences that encode this CDR3 too. The J gene is TRBJ1-6, the V gene TRBV11-2; 7 bases align to TRBD1. The V segment lost 4 bases and the J segment 5 bases; nucleotides outside the gene matches: 2. Germline CDR1 is SGHAT and CDR2 is FQNNGV. The CDR3 runs to 14 residues. CDR3 DNA sequence: TGTGCCAGCAGCTCGGACAGGAATAATTCACCCCTCCACTTT. It codes for CASSSDRNNSPLHF.

This clone was counted a few times. V and J are TRBV10-3 and TRBJ2-6; 8 nucleotides line up with TRBD1. CDR3 size: 16 residues. The ends lost 6 bases at V and 0 bases at J; junction bases unmatched: 4. Germline CDR1 ENHRY, CDR2 SYGVKD. The chain's CDR3 is CAIRTGASSGANVLTF. The DNA of the CDR3 is TGTGCCATCAGGACAGGGGCTAGCTCTGGGGCCAACGTCCTGACTTTC.

Only a few counts were recorded for this clone. The genes are TRBV24-1 and TRBJ1-2; a possible D gene is TRBD1 (5 bases). CDR1 and CDR2 from the germline V gene are KGHDR and SFDVKD. The CDR3 is 15 residues long. V was shortened by 3 bases and J by 7 bases, with 17 bases between the two germline ends. CDR3 amino acids: CATSDGVDSLSGYTF. For the CDR3, the DNA is TGTGCCACCAGTGATGGGGTCGACAGCCTCTCTGGCTACACCTTC.

V gene TRBV5-6 combines with J gene TRBJ2-1; maybe TRBD1 (6 bases). CDR3 length equals 18 residues. Germline V gives CDR1 SGHDT, CDR2 YYEEEE. Trimming removed 0 bases at V and 1 base at J, with 17 bases between. CDR3: CASSLAVGHSLSYNEQFF. The CDR3 nucleotides read TGTGCCAGCAGCTTGGCAGTGGGACACTCACTGTCCTACAATGAGCAGTTCTTC.

The rearrangement links TRBV5-1 to TRBJ2-5; 10 bases line up with TRBD1. V dropped 0 bases and J dropped 5; count of bases not matched to a gene: 4. This CDR3 is 15 amino acids long. Germline CDR1 SGHRS, CDR2 YFSETQ. For the CDR3, the DNA is TGCGCCAGCAGCTTGGGCCCGGGACAGGGGGAGACCCAGTACTTC. This gives the protein CASSLGPGQGETQYF.